Listed below are T cell receptor beta chains from one sample, sequenced in a study of blood T cell repertoires in COVID-19. Measured with immunoSEQ multiplex PCR; TCRdb has only the in-frame clones, and not every one. The table includes 250,000 to 300,000 clones, roughly 88% detected once. The sequenced material came from PBMCs or T cells enriched from blood (not recorded which). These receptors were collected from a woman in her fifties or sixties who had recovered from COVID-19. CDR3s include the opening cysteine and the closing phenylalanine or tryptophan. Each record gives: CDR3 DNA, CDR3 protein, J gene, V gene, D gene, clone size. A D gene is named only where the DNA matches it firmly. Rows may omit the clone size; those that give it use once, few, many or a size class.

CDR3 DNA: TGTGCCAGCAGTTTAAGGGTATGGAAGGGACAGAGGAATATCTCTGGGGCCAACGTCCTGACTTTC; CDR3 protein: CASSLRVWKGQRNISGANVLTF; J gene: TRBJ2-6; V gene: TRBV28; D gene: TRBD1; clone size: NA
CDR3 DNA: TGTGCCAGCAGCCAGACTCTAGCGCGGGATAACACCGGGGAGCTGTTTTTT; CDR3 protein: CASSQTLARDNTGELFF; J gene: TRBJ2-2; V gene: TRBV4-2; D gene: NA; clone size: NA
CDR3 DNA: TGTGCCAGCAGCTTAGAAAGCTACACCATATATTTT; CDR3 protein: CASSLESYTIYF; J gene: TRBJ1-3; V gene: TRBV11-2; D gene: NA; clone size: NA
CDR3 DNA: TGTGCCAGCAGCCACCTTTCACGGGGGGAGCAGTACTTC; CDR3 protein: CASSHLSRGEQYF; J gene: TRBJ2-7; V gene: TRBV3-1/TRBV3-2; D gene: NA; clone size: NA
CDR3 DNA: TGTGCCAGCTGGAGGAGGGGTTATAATTCACCCCTCCACTTT; CDR3 protein: CASWRRGYNSPLHF; J gene: TRBJ1-6; V gene: TRBV28; D gene: NA; clone size: NA
CDR3 DNA: TGTGCCAGCAGCCCAGGGAGCGGGAGGTGGACAGATACGCAGTATTTT; CDR3 protein: CASSPGSGRWTDTQYF; J gene: TRBJ2-3; V gene: TRBV14; D gene: TRBD2; clone size: NA
CDR3 DNA: TGTGCCAGCAGCCCGGACAGTCCTGGCGGCTACACCTTC; CDR3 protein: CASSPDSPGGYTF; J gene: TRBJ1-2; V gene: TRBV2; D gene: NA; clone size: NA
CDR3 DNA: TGTGCCAGCAGTAGGATAGCGGGTAGCTACGAGCAGTACTTC; CDR3 protein: CASSRIAGSYEQYF; J gene: TRBJ2-7; V gene: TRBV6-5; D gene: TRBD2; clone size: NA
CDR3 DNA: TGTGCCAGCAGTTTCGCCAGGGGTATTGCTAACTATGGCTACACCTTC; CDR3 protein: CASSFARGIANYGYTF; J gene: TRBJ1-2; V gene: TRBV28; D gene: NA; clone size: once
CDR3 DNA: TGTGCCAGCAGCTTCGATACAGGTTGGGCCTCCTACAATGAGCAGTTCTTC; CDR3 protein: CASSFDTGWASYNEQFF; J gene: TRBJ2-1; V gene: TRBV5-6; D gene: NA; clone size: NA
CDR3 DNA: TGTGCCAGTAGTATAAGCTATAGCAATCAGCCCCAGCATTTT; CDR3 protein: CASSISYSNQPQHF; J gene: TRBJ1-5; V gene: TRBV19; D gene: NA; clone size: NA
CDR3 DNA: TGTGCCAGCACCACAGGGATGAACACTGAAGCTTTCTTT; CDR3 protein: CASTTGMNTEAFF; J gene: TRBJ1-1; V gene: TRBV28; D gene: NA; clone size: NA
CDR3 DNA: TGTGCCAGCAGTTCCCTCCCTGAGGGGGAAGGGGAAAAACTGTTTTTT; CDR3 protein: CASSSLPEGEGEKLFF; J gene: TRBJ1-4; V gene: TRBV28; D gene: NA; clone size: NA
CDR3 DNA: TGTGCCAGCAGTTTATGGGGACAGGGGGCCGATCAGCCCCAGCATTTT; CDR3 protein: CASSLWGQGADQPQHF; J gene: TRBJ1-5; V gene: TRBV28; D gene: TRBD1; clone size: once
CDR3 DNA: TGCAGCGTTGGGGCGGGAGGATCAGATACGCAGTATTTT; CDR3 protein: CSVGAGGSDTQYF; J gene: TRBJ2-3; V gene: TRBV29-1; D gene: TRBD2; clone size: NA
CDR3 DNA: TGCGCCAGCAGAATCGACAGCCGGGGGACCGGGGAGCTGTTTTTT; CDR3 protein: CASRIDSRGTGELFF; J gene: TRBJ2-2; V gene: TRBV5-1; D gene: NA; clone size: NA
CDR3 DNA: TGCAGCGTGGGACAGGGCAGGAAGACTGAAGCTTTCTTT; CDR3 protein: CSVGQGRKTEAFF; J gene: TRBJ1-1; V gene: TRBV29-1; D gene: TRBD1; clone size: NA
CDR3 DNA: TGTGCCAGCAGCCAACGGACTCAATCAAGAGAGACCCAGTACTTC; CDR3 protein: CASSQRTQSRETQYF; J gene: TRBJ2-5; V gene: TRBV3-1/TRBV3-2; D gene: NA; clone size: NA
CDR3 DNA: TGCGCCAGCAGCTTGTTCGTCGGAACGGGATCGTATGATACGCAGTATTTT; CDR3 protein: CASSLFVGTGSYDTQYF; J gene: TRBJ2-3; V gene: TRBV5-1; D gene: NA; clone size: NA
CDR3 DNA: TGCGCCAGCAGTACTCGCACTACAGGGTCGAGCAATGAGCAGTTCTTC; CDR3 protein: CASSTRTTGSSNEQFF; J gene: TRBJ2-1; V gene: TRBV5-1; D gene: NA; clone size: NA
CDR3 DNA: TGCGCCAGCAGCCTGGGACAGGGGTCCATGTTCTACTATGGCTACACCTTC; CDR3 protein: CASSLGQGSMFYYGYTF; J gene: TRBJ1-2; V gene: TRBV5-1; D gene: TRBD1; clone size: NA
CDR3 DNA: TGTGCCAGCAGCACGACAGGGGATGGCTACACCTTC; CDR3 protein: CASSTTGDGYTF; J gene: TRBJ1-2; V gene: TRBV5-6; D gene: TRBD1; clone size: NA
CDR3 DNA: TGTGCCAGCAGTTACGGGGACAGGGGAGTAGCTTTCTTT; CDR3 protein: CASSYGDRGVAFF; J gene: TRBJ1-1; V gene: TRBV6-5; D gene: TRBD1; clone size: once
CDR3 DNA: TGCGCCAGCAGCGACCCACAGGGGTCGGCTGAAGCTTTCTTT; CDR3 protein: CASSDPQGSAEAFF; J gene: TRBJ1-1; V gene: TRBV5-1; D gene: TRBD1; clone size: NA
CDR3 DNA: TGTGCCAGCAGTTTTCGTAAGAACGGTGGCTACACCTTC; CDR3 protein: CASSFRKNGGYTF; J gene: TRBJ1-2; V gene: TRBV12-3/TRBV12-4; D gene: NA; clone size: NA
CDR3 DNA: TGCGCCAGCAGCTTGTGGGGCTCAGTAGGCACCGGGGAGCTGTTTTTT; CDR3 protein: CASSLWGSVGTGELFF; J gene: TRBJ2-2; V gene: TRBV5-1; D gene: NA; clone size: NA
CDR3 DNA: TGTGCCAGCAGCTCGCCTAGCGGGAGGGCCCGTCCTGACACCGGGGAGCTGTTTTTT; CDR3 protein: CASSSPSGRARPDTGELFF; J gene: TRBJ2-2; V gene: TRBV5-4; D gene: TRBD2; clone size: NA
CDR3 DNA: TGTGCCAGCAGTTACGGCGGGCCCATCAGCACAGATACGCAGTATTTT; CDR3 protein: CASSYGGPISTDTQYF; J gene: TRBJ2-3; V gene: TRBV6-5; D gene: NA; clone size: NA
CDR3 DNA: TGTGCCAGCAGCTTAACTACTAGCGGCTCCTACGAGCAGTACTTC; CDR3 protein: CASSLTTSGSYEQYF; J gene: TRBJ2-7; V gene: TRBV11-2; D gene: TRBD2; clone size: NA
CDR3 DNA: TGCGCCAGCAGCCCGACAAGGATGAACACTGAAGCTTTCTTT; CDR3 protein: CASSPTRMNTEAFF; J gene: TRBJ1-1; V gene: TRBV10-2; D gene: NA; clone size: NA
CDR3 DNA: TGTGCCAGCAGCCAATTAATGGCAGGCAACTATGGCTACACCTTC; CDR3 protein: CASSQLMAGNYGYTF; J gene: TRBJ1-2; V gene: TRBV14; D gene: NA; clone size: once
CDR3 DNA: TGTGCCAGCAGCTCTAGCGGGACCTACGAGCAGTACTTC; CDR3 protein: CASSSSGTYEQYF; J gene: TRBJ2-7; V gene: TRBV7-9; D gene: TRBD2; clone size: NA
CDR3 DNA: TGTGCCAGCATCCGACAGGGCCTGAACACTGAAGCTTTCTTT; CDR3 protein: CASIRQGLNTEAFF; J gene: TRBJ1-1; V gene: TRBV6-5; D gene: TRBD1; clone size: many
CDR3 DNA: TGTGCCAGCAGCTACGGACTAGCGGGAGATCAAGAGACCCAGTACTTC; CDR3 protein: CASSYGLAGDQETQYF; J gene: TRBJ2-5; V gene: TRBV7-3; D gene: TRBD2; clone size: NA
CDR3 DNA: TGTGCCACCAGCAGAGGAGCAACAGGGGCCTATTCACCCCTCCACTTT; CDR3 protein: CATSRGATGAYSPLHF; J gene: TRBJ1-6; V gene: TRBV15; D gene: TRBD1; clone size: NA
CDR3 DNA: TGTGCCTGGAGTGTACGAGGCAATCAGCCCCAGCATTTT; CDR3 protein: CAWSVRGNQPQHF; J gene: TRBJ1-5; V gene: TRBV30; D gene: NA; clone size: NA
CDR3 DNA: TGTGCCAGCAGCACCGGCGGAGGGGCCTCCTACGAGCAGTACTTC; CDR3 protein: CASSTGGGASYEQYF; J gene: TRBJ2-7; V gene: TRBV21-1; D gene: NA; clone size: NA